These T cell receptor beta chains were read from a single sample in a study of shared clonotypes between healthy human individuals. Sequenced by immunoSEQ multiplex PCR; TCRdb stores in-frame clones only, minus some. Of about 640,000 clones in the sample, about two thirds were seen once. Sequencing used memory CD4+ T cells sorted from blood. Every receptor here comes from a woman under 40 in good health. Both conserved end residues are trimmed from each CDR3. Fields, in order: CDR3 protein, V gene, CDR3 length, J gene.

ASSLGTGGPGELF TRBV5-1 13 TRBJ2-2
ASSPLTSEAYEQY TRBV2 13 TRBJ2-7
ASRDTGGSYGYT TRBV28 12 TRBJ1-2
ASSLAGSTSGSMETQY TRBV11-3 16 TRBJ2-5
AISESAGARNEQY TRBV10-3 13 TRBJ2-7
ASSYLGKTEAF TRBV6-5 11 TRBJ1-1
ASSGYGQPYEQY TRBV6-1 12 TRBJ2-7
ASSFPGQDHQPQH TRBV7-2 13 TRBJ1-5
ASSLSSRTSGTDTQY TRBV5-1 15 TRBJ2-3
ASSGGAGGQPQH TRBV25-1 12 TRBJ1-5
ASSVQVNTEAF TRBV19 11 TRBJ1-1
ASSASTGPTNTGELF TRBV5-4 15 TRBJ2-2
ASRGVWGGRNTEAF TRBV19 14 TRBJ1-1
ASSGTENQPQH TRBV11-3 11 TRBJ1-5
ASSRRGGLPPDTQY TRBV19 14 TRBJ2-3
ASSPLTGGNQPQH TRBV28 13 TRBJ1-5
ASSYDVSGANVLT TRBV27 13 TRBJ2-6
ASSLQRGLTDTQY TRBV4-1 13 TRBJ2-3
ASKRAGKTNYGYT TRBV19 13 TRBJ1-2
ASSPRVGGGYT TRBV14 11 TRBJ1-2
ASSPGTGNRGYT TRBV5-1 12 TRBJ1-2
SVKLAGRSYNEQF TRBV29-1 13 TRBJ2-1
AWSSGATYEQY TRBV30 11 TRBJ2-7
ASSAEGTYTEAF TRBV6-1 12 TRBJ1-1
SVVRGRWETRY TRBV29-1 11 TRBJ2-5
ATSNRKDRGRNQPQH TRBV15 15 TRBJ1-5
ASSLFEQY TRBV11-2 8 TRBJ2-7
ASSLSWGNQPQH TRBV5-8 12 TRBJ1-5
SVSGTSGKGGEQF TRBV29-1 13 TRBJ2-1
ATSHRGYSLANEKLF TRBV15 15 TRBJ1-4
SASQAEQF TRBV20-1 8 TRBJ2-1
ASSVAGAGGGETQY TRBV9 14 TRBJ2-5
ASSATSGRAYEQF TRBV19 13 TRBJ2-1
ASSLRRDLTDTQY TRBV7-9 13 TRBJ2-3
ASSRDLDGYT TRBV18 10 TRBJ1-2
ASSVDGISANEQF TRBV9 13 TRBJ2-1
ASRFPEAPRQDGYT TRBV12-2 14 TRBJ1-2
ASSLRGYGYT TRBV7-1 10 TRBJ1-2
ASSPTGLDQPQH TRBV9 12 TRBJ1-5
ASSLQSDSATAY TRBV7-9 12 TRBJ2-7
AWSRDSNQPQH TRBV30 11 TRBJ1-5
ASSFMLDNEQF TRBV11-2 11 TRBJ2-1
ASSLQGFGETQY TRBV2 12 TRBJ2-5
ASRPPGRTGGAEAF TRBV2 14 TRBJ1-1
ASSIGTGGVEQF TRBV5-1 12 TRBJ2-1
AWSSDRVPSQETQY TRBV30 14 TRBJ2-5
ATPDTPGNTIY TRBV6-1 11 TRBJ1-3
ASSQDQVQARPQH TRBV4-1 13 TRBJ1-5
ASSNRELAYGYT TRBV27 12 TRBJ1-2
ASSSRDKKQF TRBV27 10 TRBJ2-1
ARALPSVSTDTQY TRBV27 13 TRBJ2-3
ASSLATLGSWEF TRBV7-2 12 TRBJ2-1
ASRPTGRGKLF TRBV6-5 11 TRBJ1-4
ASTNRVMNTGELF TRBV19 13 TRBJ2-2